The 25 T cell receptor beta chains listed next were all sequenced from one sample in a study of response to subunit inactivated influenza vaccine. TCRdb fed the RT-PCR reads into MiXCR, producing one record per CDR3 protein. The sample yields 500,000 or so distinct CDR3 sequences, roughly 9.8% seen once. Sequencing was performed on PBMCs from blood, taken about 40 days after vaccination. Receptor source: a man aged 50-60 years who received an inactivated influenza vaccine.

This clonotype was seen a few times. The genes are TRBV6-2 or TRBV6-3 and TRBJ1-5; D gene uncertain. CDR3 length: 15 residues. Deletions cut 2 bases from V and 0 bases from J, with 8 bases between. CDR1 and CDR2 from the germline V gene are MNHEY and SVGEGT. Here the CDR3 DNA reads TGTGCCAGCAGTTACGGACTGGGTAGCAATCAGCCCCAGCATTTT. The encoded protein is CASSYGLGSNQPQHF.

This chain connects TRBV11-2 to TRBJ1-1, with 7 bases fitting TRBD1. This CDR3 spans 15 amino acids. The V segment lost 5 bases and the J segment 1 base; nucleotides outside the gene matches: 7. In germline, CDR1 is SGHAT, CDR2 FQNNGV. CDR3 bases: TGTGCCAGCAGCCTACGAGGACAGGCGAACACTGAAGCTTTCTTT. Translated: CASSLRGQANTEAFF.

The chain combines TRBV6-1 with TRBJ2-7, with D unclear. Germline V gene lookup returns CDR1 MNHNS and CDR2 SASEGT. The CDR3 runs 15 residues. Trimming cost V 1 base and J 1 base, with 11 bases left between them. CDR3: CASSEVGRVSYEQYF. The CDR3 region has the DNA TGTGCCAGCAGTGAAGTTGGAAGGGTGTCCTACGAGCAGTACTTC.

This clonotype was seen a handful of times. V and J are TRBV6-5 and TRBJ1-1; possibly TRBD1 for D (6 bases). CDR3 size: 14 residues. The germline CDR1 and CDR2 sequences are MNHEY and SVGAGI. V was trimmed by 2 bases and J by 4 bases, leaving 11 bases between them. CDR3 sequence: CASSYTGQSTEAFF. The CDR3 DNA reads TGTGCCAGCAGTTACACAGGGCAGTCCACTGAAGCTTTCTTT.

This chain links TRBV10-3 with TRBJ2-7, with D tentatively TRBD2 (7 bases). Trimming stripped 5 bases from V and 2 bases from J, with 16 bases between. Germline-derived CDR1 and CDR2 are ENHRY and SYGVKD. The CDR3 is made up of 15 amino acids. The CDR3 spells CAISISGTNTYEQYF. In DNA form, the CDR3 reads TGTGCCATCAGTATAAGCGGGACAAATACCTACGAGCAGTACTTC.

There are a few counts of this clonotype. The chain recombines TRBV27 with TRBJ1-1; D may be TRBD1 (5 bases). CDR3 size: 14 residues. Per germline, CDR1 MNHEY and CDR2 SMNVEV (reference sequence). V lost 0 bases and J 8 bases, leaving 13 bases between the germline ends. The CDR3 DNA is TGTGCCAGCAGTTTATCGGGAGGGGTGAGCGAAGCTTTCTTT. Translation gives CASSLSGGVSEAFF.

This clonotype was picked up many times. This chain links TRBV20-1 with TRBJ2-5, with 10 bases fitting TRBD1. Germline CDR1 DFQATT, CDR2 SNEGSKA (reference sequence). This CDR3 spans 16 amino acids. The V segment lost 6 bases and the J segment 5 bases; nucleotides outside the gene matches: 15. This chain's CDR3 is CSADGTGEERVETQYF. The CDR3 DNA sequence: TGCAGTGCCGATGGGACAGGGGAGGAGAGGGTGGAGACCCAGTACTTC.

This clonotype appeared a few times. The chain is built from TRBV7-2 and TRBJ2-7; D is ambiguous. This CDR3 is 13 amino acids long. Germline CDR1 and CDR2: SGHTA and FQGNSA. V dropped 2 bases and J dropped 9 bases, with 14 bases sitting between them. The CDR3 region has the DNA TGTGCCAGCAGCTTATATAGGGATGACGCGCAGTACTTC. Its protein is CASSLYRDDAQYF.

There are a few counts of this clonotype. The chain carries TRBV18 and TRBJ2-2; no reliable D call. Germline V gene sequence: CDR1 KGHSH, CDR2 LQKENI. This CDR3 has 12 amino acids. V shed 8 bases and J shed 5 bases, with 9 bases lying between them. The CDR3, as DNA: TGTGCCAGCCCGCGAGGAACCGGGGAGCTGTTTTTT. Translation gives CASPRGTGELFF.

In its sample, this clonotype was seen a few times. The chain recombines TRBV5-5 with TRBJ1-6; D is uncertain. Trimming shortened V by 5 bases and J by 0 bases, and 9 bases separated the two germline ends. Germline values: CDR1 SGHKS, CDR2 YYEKEE (reference sequence). The CDR3 has 15 amino acids. The chain's CDR3 is CASSTRSSYNSPLHF. The CDR3 DNA is TGTGCCAGCAGTACGCGTAGCTCCTATAATTCACCCCTCCACTTT.

The J gene is TRBJ2-3, the V gene TRBV7-2, with 7 bases matching TRBD2. Germline V CDR1 and CDR2: SGHTA, FQGNSA. Germline trimming cut 5 bases from V and 6 bases from J; bases unmatched to any gene: 14. The CDR3 runs 16 residues. The CDR3 sequence is CASSAPRGGLQDTQYF. The CDR3 DNA follows: TGTGCCAGCAGCGCCCCCCGCGGGGGACTCCAGGATACGCAGTATTTT.

This clonotype was seen more than once but under ten times. The chain is built from TRBV3-1 and TRBJ2-7, with D perhaps TRBD2 (6 bases). Germline V gene lookup returns CDR1 LGHDT and CDR2 YNNKEL (reference sequence). This CDR3 comprises 13 residues. Trimming removed 4 bases from V and 3 bases from J, with 10 bases in between. The CDR3 is CASSRGGDYEQYF. CDR3 nucleotide sequence: TGTGCCAGCAGCCGTGGCGGGGACTACGAGCAGTACTTC.

This chain connects TRBV7-8 to TRBJ1-4, with 9 bases fitting TRBD1. The germline V gene has CDR1 SGHVS and CDR2 FQNEAQ. The CDR3 length is 16 residues. With V trimmed by 3 bases and J by 8 bases, 10 bases remained unmatched. The CDR3 DNA is TGTGCCAGCAGCTTTTCGCCGGGACAGGGAAACGAAAAACTGTTTTTT. This sequence encodes CASSFSPGQGNEKLFF. The whole variable domain, filled in from reference TRBV7-8 and TRBJ1-4, reads GAGVSQSPRYKVAKRGQDVALRCDPISGHVSLFWYQQALGQGPEFLTYFQNEAQLDKSGLPSDRFFAERPEGSVSTLKIQRTQQEDSAVYLCASSFSPGQGNEKLFFGSGTQLSVL.

The chain links TRBV19 to TRBJ2-1; D remains unclear. Germline V CDR1 and CDR2: LNHDA, SQIVND (reference sequence). This CDR3 comprises 14 residues. The germline V and J ends were trimmed by 3 bases and 7 bases, with 13 bases remaining between them. In DNA, the CDR3 is TGTGCCAGTAGTATGGGTTATGGTCTGAATGAGCAGTTCTTC. Protein product: CASSMGYGLNEQFF.

This clonotype occurred many times. The genes are TRBV21-1 and TRBJ2-7. TRBV21-1 is classified as a pseudogene. There are 13 residues in the CDR3. The CDR3 bases are TGTGCCAGCAGCAAAGGAGGTCCGTTCGAGCAGTACTTC. This gives the protein CASSKGGPFEQYF.

This clonotype was counted many times. The chain employs TRBV12-3 or TRBV12-4 and TRBJ2-4, with D possibly matching TRBD2 (5 bases). With 5 bases removed from V and 8 bases from J, the gap between germline ends came to 13 bases. This CDR3 is built from 13 residues. Here the CDR3 DNA reads TGTGCCAGCAGTAGGAGGAGCGTAGACATTCAGTACTTC. Amino acids: CASSRRSVDIQYF.

At least ten counts were recorded for this clonotype. The rearrangement joins TRBV4-2 to TRBJ2-7; tentatively, D is TRBD2 (5 bases). Germline CDR1 reads LGHNA; CDR2 reads YNFKEQ. V was shortened by 1 base and J by 2 bases, with 9 bases between the two germline ends. This CDR3 comprises 14 residues. CDR3 DNA sequence: TGTGCCAGCAGCCAAGGGACGGGAACCTACGAGCAGTACTTC. This gives the protein CASSQGTGTYEQYF.

The chain links TRBV5-1 to TRBJ2-1; 7 bases match TRBD1. Germline V gene lookup returns CDR1 SGHRS and CDR2 YFSETQ. Trimming removed 2 bases from V and 2 bases from J; junction bases left unmatched: 4. The CDR3 loop spans 15 amino acids. The CDR3: CASSLTTGTYNEQFF. The CDR3 bases are TGCGCCAGCAGCTTAACGACAGGGACCTACAATGAGCAGTTCTTC.

This chain uses TRBV2 with TRBJ2-1, with 7 bases that match TRBD2. CDR3 length: 15 residues. The V gene's germline CDR1 is SNHLY and CDR2 FYNNEI. The junction had 8 bases not matched to a gene; V was cut back by 7 bases and J by 2 bases. CDR3 sequence: CASKQTGGAYNEQFF. DNA for the CDR3: TGTGCCAGCAAGCAGACGGGAGGAGCCTACAATGAGCAGTTCTTC.

This clonotype has more than one count but fewer than ten. J is TRBJ2-6 and V is TRBV6-5; D is ambiguous. The CDR3 runs to 17 residues. From germline, CDR1 is MNHEY and CDR2 SVGAGI. The V end was cut by 0 bases, the J end by 4 bases, with 13 bases between. The CDR3, as DNA: TGTGCCAGCAGTTACTCGGCCCAGTTTGCCGGGGCCAACGTCCTGACTTTC. Amino acids: CASSYSAQFAGANVLTF.

This clonotype was observed a few times. The chain recombines TRBV20-1 with TRBJ1-1; no clear D gene. CDR3 size: 11 residues. Trimming took off 4 bases at V and 11 bases at J, with 14 bases between the two ends. The germline V gene has CDR1 DFQATT and CDR2 SNEGSKA (reference sequence). DNA of the CDR3: TGCAGTGCTAAGCCGGGATTTGGGGCTTTCTTT. Translation gives CSAKPGFGAFF.

The chain couples TRBV7-8 to TRBJ2-1; D possibly corresponds to TRBD2 (6 bases). The V end was cut by 4 bases, the J end by 10 bases, with 23 bases between. This CDR3 has 16 amino acids. Germline CDR1 is SGHVS and CDR2 is FQNEAQ. The CDR3 is CASSSSRGLPYLEQFF. In DNA, the CDR3 is TGTGCCAGCAGCTCCTCCCGGGGACTGCCCTATTTAGAGCAGTTCTTC.

This chain connects TRBV7-9 to TRBJ2-7; no clear D gene. The CDR3 consists of 13 residues. CDR1 is SEHNR and CDR2 is FQNEAQ in the germline V gene (reference sequence). Deletions cut 4 bases from V and 1 base from J, with 8 bases between. CDR3 in DNA: TGTGCCAGCAGCTCTTGGGGATCCTACGAGCAGTACTTC. Amino acid sequence: CASSSWGSYEQYF.

In its sample, this clonotype was seen many times. The chain joins TRBV29-1 to TRBJ2-2; D unclear. Per the germline V gene, CDR1 is SQVTM and CDR2 is ANQGSEA. With 3 bases removed from V and 5 bases from J, the gap between germline ends came to 7 bases. The CDR3 runs to 12 residues. Here the CDR3 reads CSVESETGELFF. CDR3 sequence (DNA): TGCAGCGTTGAGTCCGAAACCGGGGAGCTGTTTTTT.

J is TRBJ2-3 and V is TRBV11-2; 12 nucleotides align to TRBD2. V trimming: 4 bases; J trimming: 4 bases; junction bases outside the gene matches: 12. The CDR3 loop spans 18 amino acids. CDR1 SGHAT and CDR2 FQNNGV come from the germline V gene. The CDR3: CASSSYVLAGGPSDTQYF. For the CDR3, the DNA is TGTGCCAGCAGCTCGTATGTCCTAGCGGGGGGGCCATCAGATACGCAGTATTTT.